The clone carrying this T cell receptor (beta chain) was recorded a few times. Its antigen is unknown. This sample stems from a study of post-analysis software for immune sequencing data. TCR beta cDNA libraries included unique molecular identifiers. TCRdb re-called the PCR reads through MiXCR, storing one row per CDR3 protein. The repertoire holds some 890,000 distinct CDR3 sequences, under 70% seen once, with under 6% in the top ten. Trimming took 1 base from V and 0 from J, leaving 9 bases between them. In germline, CDR1 is MGHRA, CDR2 YSYEKL. The CDR3 loop spans 15 amino acids. Study-level results: Four or five TRBV segments, TRBV5-6, TRBV5-1 and TRBV20-1 among them, were found more frequent in patients than controls.

The V call is TRBV4-1, the J call TRBJ1-1; D call uncertain. The sample comprised blood. The TCR sequence derives from a girl aged 10-17 years with multiple sclerosis. CDR3 nucleotides: TGCGCCAGCAGCCAAGGAGGGCAGTTGAACACTGAAGCTTTCTTT. Amino acid sequence: CASSQGGQLNTEAFF.